The 30 T cell receptor beta chains given below trace back to one sample, sequenced in a study of Ad26.COV2.S vaccination and SARS-CoV-2 variants (dated by TCRdb to about 2021). Reading the label with the study, this specimen's time point is: individuals recovered from natural SARS-CoV-2 infection. The library was produced with the immunoSEQ multiplex PCR assay. The table was pulled from immuneACCESS by TCRdb, which kept in-frame rearrangements only. Such tables lose some clones; where checked, under half of the loss comes from unresolved V genes, and the rest has no known cause. The sample has more than 150,000 clones on record, around 90% of them singletons. The top ten clones comprise less than 6% of the sample. The sample here was peripheral blood, taken after recovery from COVID-19. The receptors stem from a human donor who had recovered from COVID-19.

V and J are TRBV21-1 and TRBJ2-7. TRBV21-1 corresponds to a pseudogene. CDR3 length: 13 amino acids. The CDR3 nucleotides read TGTGCCAGCACGCCCGATGGGGAAGGGGAGCAGTACTTC. This encodes CASTPDGEGEQYF.

In regard to this clone: Other nucleotide sequences from this sample produce the same CDR3. The CDR3: CASSMPGTEAFF. The DNA for the CDR3 is TGTGCCAGTAGTATGCCGGGCACTGAAGCTTTCTTT. The chain carries TRBV19 and TRBJ1-1; no clear D. The CDR3 is 12 amino acids. Trimming stripped 3 bases from V and 4 bases from J, with 6 bases between. Germline V gives CDR1 LNHDA, CDR2 SQIVND (reference sequence).

V usage is TRBV7-8 and J usage is TRBJ2-7; D is undetermined. Germline values: CDR1 SGHVS, CDR2 FQNEAQ. This CDR3 comprises 12 residues. V was trimmed by 5 bases and J by 6 bases, leaving 11 bases between them. DNA of the CDR3: TGTGCCAGCAGCCCGGCACGGTCCGAGCAGTACTTC. Translation gives CASSPARSEQYF.

The chain joins TRBV6-4 to TRBJ2-1; D ambiguous. This CDR3 is 14 amino acids long. V gave up 0 bases and J gave up 3 bases, with 6 bases separating them. Germline assignment: CDR1 MRHNA and CDR2 SNTAGT. CDR3 sequence (DNA): TGTGCCAGCAGTGACTCGAACCGCTACAATGAGCAGTTCTTC. Its translation is CASSDSNRYNEQFF.

The chain combines TRBV3-1 (or the pseudogene TRBV3-2) with TRBJ1-2, with 8 nucleotides matching TRBD1. The CDR3 extends over 15 amino acids. V trimming: 4 bases; J trimming: 4 bases; junction bases outside the gene matches: 8. The V gene's germline CDR1 is LGHDT and CDR2 YNNKEL (reference sequence). The CDR3 region is CASSPLDRDFYGYTF. CDR3 sequence (DNA): TGTGCCAGCAGCCCGTTGGACAGGGACTTCTATGGCTACACCTTC.

This clone appeared once. The J gene is TRBJ2-3, the V gene TRBV2; possibly TRBD2 for D (6 bases). The CDR3 runs 15 residues. CDR1 and CDR2 from the germline V gene are SNHLY and FYNNEI. Trimming pared 6 bases from V and 5 bases from J, leaving 18 bases between. CDR3 bases: TGTGCCAGCAGGACGGAGACTAGAATAGGAGATACGCAGTATTTT. Residues: CASRTETRIGDTQYF. The whole variable domain, remainder taken from reference TRBV2 and TRBJ2-3, is EPEVTQTPSHQVTQMGQEVILRCVPISNHLYFYWYRQILGQKVEFLVSFYNNEISEKSEIFDDQFSVERPDGSNFTLKIRSTKLEDSAMYFCASRTETRIGDTQYFGPGTRLTVL.

V is TRBV5-8 and J is TRBJ1-1; no clear D gene. Germline loops: CDR1 SGHTS, CDR2 YDEGEE. This CDR3 comprises 14 residues. Trimming removed 2 bases from V and 3 bases from J, with 11 bases in between. CDR3 in DNA: TGTGCCAGCAGCTTTAAATTGGCAGACACTGAAGCTTTCTTT. This sequence encodes CASSFKLADTEAFF.

V usage is TRBV2 and J usage is TRBJ2-1; 10 bases match TRBD2. The CDR3 contains 15 residues. Germline V gene lookup returns CDR1 SNHLY and CDR2 FYNNEI. J was trimmed by 15 bases and V by 6 bases; bases with no gene match: 17. The CDR3 reads CASRNEREGLRWLFF. CDR3 coding DNA: TGTGCCAGCAGAAACGAGCGGGAGGGCCTCCGGTGGTTGTTCTTC.

The V and J genes are TRBV19 and TRBJ1-6, with D uncertain. This CDR3 is built from 13 residues. The germline V gene has CDR1 LNHDA and CDR2 SQIVND (reference sequence). V lost 1 base and J 9 bases, leaving 7 bases between the germline ends. CDR3 amino acids: CASSIALSSPLHF. The DNA of the CDR3 is TGTGCCAGTAGTATAGCACTGAGTTCACCCCTCCACTTT. The entire variable domain, with the rest obtained from reference TRBV19 and TRBJ1-6, is as follows: DGGITQSPKYLFRKEGQNVTLSCEQNLNHDAMYWYRQDPGQGLRLIYYSQIVNDFQKGDIAEGYSVSREKKESFPLTVTSAQKNPTAFYLCASSIALSSPLHFGNGTRLTVT.

The rearrangement joins TRBV5-1 to TRBJ2-3, with unresolved D. With 3 bases removed from V and 6 bases from J, the gap between germline ends came to 11 bases. CDR1 is SGHRS and CDR2 is YFSETQ in the germline V gene. The CDR3 extends over 13 amino acids. The CDR3 DNA reads as TGCGCCAGCAGCTCCTTATCCGGGGATACGCAGTATTTT. Translation gives CASSSLSGDTQYF.

This chain uses TRBV2 with TRBJ2-2, with D maybe TRBD2 (7 bases). The V and J ends lost 6 bases and 6 bases respectively, with 17 bases between them. Germline V gives CDR1 SNHLY, CDR2 FYNNEI. CDR3 size: 15 residues. The CDR3 loop is CASRGAGGSAGELFF. Here the CDR3 DNA reads TGTGCCAGCAGGGGGGCCGGGGGGAGCGCCGGGGAGCTGTTTTTT.

The table lists this clone with a count of one. This sequence joins TRBV6-5 and TRBJ2-5; D is uncertain. The CDR3 contains 10 residues. Germline CDR1 is MNHEY and CDR2 is SVGAGI. The V end was cut by 8 bases, the J end by 2 bases, with 3 bases between. CDR3 amino acids: CASQQETQYF. The CDR3 DNA reads TGTGCCAGCCAACAAGAGACCCAGTACTTC.

In its sample, this clone was seen once. The J gene is TRBJ2-7, the V gene TRBV11-2; no definite D call. The ends were cut back, 2 bases at V and 2 bases at J, with 13 bases in the middle. This CDR3 spans 15 amino acids. Germline V gene lookup returns CDR1 SGHAT and CDR2 FQNNGV. The chain's CDR3 is CASSLYYPGAYEQYF. The CDR3, as DNA: TGTGCCAGCAGCTTATACTACCCAGGAGCCTACGAGCAGTACTTC.

The chain has TRBV18 and TRBJ2-2; D is undetermined. Germline CDR1 and CDR2: KGHSH and LQKENI. The V end lost 6 bases, the J end lost 4 bases, and 15 bases lay between the germline ends. The CDR3 runs to 15 residues. CDR3 bases: TGTGCCAGCTCTCCGACACCTACGGGCACCGGGGAGCTGTTTTTT. This gives the protein CASSPTPTGTGELFF.

The rearrangement joins TRBV9 to TRBJ2-2; 12 positions match TRBD2. Germline V lookup: CDR1 SGDLS, CDR2 YYNGEE. The trim removed 7 bases at V and 5 bases at J, leaving 6 bases unmatched. The CDR3 has 15 residues. Here the CDR3 DNA reads TGTGCCAGCCAGACTAGCGGGGGAGATACCGGGGAGCTGTTTTTT. It encodes CASQTSGGDTGELFF.

This chain joins TRBV6-5 and TRBJ1-6; 7 bases align to TRBD1. There are 16 residues in the CDR3. Losses at the gene ends were 0 bases for V and 8 bases for J; bases not matched to a gene: 7. The V gene's germline CDR1 is MNHEY and CDR2 SVGAGI. The DNA for the CDR3 is TGTGCCAGCAGTTACTCGAGGGGGCACGTTGATTCACCCCTCCACTTT. Protein: CASSYSRGHVDSPLHF.

The gene calls are TRBV12-2 and TRBJ2-1; TRBD2, the table's D call, lacks a check against the DNA. TRBV12-2 is given as a pseudogene. The CDR3 totals 20 residues. The CDR3 region has the DNA TGTGCAAGTCGCTTAGGGCCGACTAGCGGGGTAATTCTCTCCTACAATGAGCAGTTCTTC. This translates into CASRLGPTSGVILSYNEQFF.

The J gene is TRBJ2-7, the V gene TRBV5-1; D might be TRBD1 (6 bases). Germline V gene sequence: CDR1 SGHRS, CDR2 YFSETQ. CDR3 length: 14 amino acids. The germline V and J ends were trimmed by 0 bases and 2 bases, with 9 bases remaining between them. The CDR3 bases are TGCGCCAGCAGCTTGGCCGGACAGCCCTACGAGCAGTACTTC. Translation gives CASSLAGQPYEQYF.

This chain joins TRBV28 and TRBJ2-7, with D perhaps TRBD1 or TRBD2 (6 bases each). The CDR3 runs to 17 residues. V shed 4 bases and J shed 4 bases, with 23 bases lying between them. Germline V gene lookup returns CDR1 MDHEN and CDR2 SYDVKM. CDR3 nucleotide sequence: TGTGCCAGCAGTTCGGTGCTAGGTCAACAGGGAGGTTACGAGCAGTACTTC. Encoded protein: CASSSVLGQQGGYEQYF. Using reference TRBV28 and TRBJ2-7 for the parts outside the CDR3, the full variable domain is DVKVTQSSRYLVKRTGEKVFLECVQDMDHENMFWYRQDPGLGLRLIYFSYDVKMKEKGDIPEGYSVSREKKERFSLILESASTNQTSMYLCASSSVLGQQGGYEQYFGPGTRLTVT.

The chain uses TRBV10-2 and TRBJ1-6; 7 bases line up with TRBD1. Germline trimming cut 6 bases from V and 7 bases from J; bases unmatched to any gene: 6. The length of the CDR3 is 14 residues. The germline V gene encodes CDR1 WSHSY and CDR2 SAAADI. The CDR3 nucleotides are TGCGCCAGCAGGCCGGGACAGACAAATTCACCCCTCCACTTT. Translated, it gives CASRPGQTNSPLHF.

The CDR3 loop is CASSRAETGGTEAFF. The DNA for the CDR3 is TGTGCCAGCAGCCGCGCCGAGACGGGGGGCACTGAAGCTTTCTTT. The rearrangement joins TRBV3-1 (or the pseudogene TRBV3-2) to TRBJ1-1; the D gene is possibly TRBD1 (5 bases). The germline gives CDR1 LGHDT, CDR2 YNNKEL (reference sequence). With 4 bases removed from V and 4 bases from J, the gap between germline ends came to 16 bases. The CDR3 consists of 15 residues.

This sequence joins TRBV28 and TRBJ1-4, with D tentatively TRBD1 (5 bases). V shed 4 bases and J shed 10 bases, with 16 bases lying between them. CDR1 and CDR2 (germline): MDHEN, SYDVKM. CDR3 length: 14 residues. The CDR3, as DNA: TGTGCCAGCAGTTCCTTTGGGGGGTACGGAAAACTGTTTTTT. Translation: CASSSFGGYGKLFF.

The chain uses TRBV7-3 and TRBJ2-1; no clear D. Deletions cut 1 base from V and 9 bases from J, with 19 bases between. This CDR3 has 16 residues. Germline-derived CDR1 and CDR2 are SGHTA and FQGTGA. The CDR3 DNA reads as TGTGCCAGCAGCTTAATATCCGGCAGGCACAAGGGTGAGCAGTTCTTC. This translates into CASSLISGRHKGEQFF.

The chain recombines TRBV6-5 with TRBJ2-3, with 7 bases matching TRBD2. CDR3 length: 15 residues. After removal of 6 bases from V and 0 bases from J, the junction contained 6 bases not matched to a gene. CDR1 is MNHEY, CDR2 SVGAGI, per germline. The CDR3 region is CASSAGEGSTDTQYF. CDR3 DNA: TGTGCCAGCAGCGCCGGGGAGGGTAGCACAGATACGCAGTATTTT.

DNA of the CDR3: TGTGCCAGTAAGAATTCTAACTATGGCTACACCTTC. This codes for CASKNSNYGYTF. The chain employs TRBV6-5 and TRBJ1-2, with unresolved D. Per germline, CDR1 MNHEY and CDR2 SVGAGI. Deletions cut 9 bases from V and 0 bases from J, with 8 bases between. The CDR3 loop spans 12 amino acids.

The V call is TRBV5-4, the J call TRBJ2-6, with D possibly matching TRBD2 (6 bases). Germline CDR1 and CDR2: SGHNT and YYREEE (reference sequence). The germline V and J ends were trimmed by 3 bases and 0 bases, with 22 bases remaining between them. CDR3 length equals 20 residues. In DNA form, the CDR3 reads TGTGCCAGCAGCTCTGGCGGGGTTCACGTGGTTGGCTCTGGGGCCAACGTCCTGACTTTC. As protein: CASSSGGVHVVGSGANVLTF. Full variable domain (outside the CDR3, taken from reference TRBV5-4 and TRBJ2-6): ETGVTQSPTHLIKTRGQQVTLRCSSQSGHNTVSWYQQALGQGPQFIFQYYREEENGRGNFPPRFSGLQFPNYSSELNVNALELDDSALYLCASSSGGVHVVGSGANVLTFGAGSRLTVL.

This chain uses TRBV27 with TRBJ1-6; D is uncertain. Germline CDR1 is MNHEY and CDR2 is SMNVEV (reference sequence). V lost 5 bases, J lost 1 base, and 9 bases lay in between. This CDR3 region has 15 residues. The CDR3 loop is CASSPQTSYNSPLHF. The CDR3 DNA reads as TGTGCCAGCAGTCCTCAGACGTCCTATAATTCACCCCTCCACTTT.

J is TRBJ1-2 and V is TRBV18; D is unresolved. Trimming took off 3 bases at V and 6 bases at J, with 14 bases between the two ends. CDR3 length: 14 amino acids. The germline CDR1 and CDR2 sequences are KGHSH and LQKENI. The CDR3 protein is CASSPPTSPHGYTF. The CDR3 DNA reads as TGTGCCAGCTCACCCCCAACCTCTCCCCATGGCTACACCTTC.

There are many counts of this clone. The chain couples TRBV5-1 to TRBJ2-1; the match to TRBD2 covers 13 bases. This CDR3 is built from 15 residues. CDR1 is SGHRS and CDR2 is YFSETQ in the germline V gene. Trimming removed 0 bases from V and 7 bases from J; junction bases left unmatched: 1. In nucleotides, the CDR3 is TGCGCCAGCAGCTTGGAACTAGCGGGAGGGAATGAGCAGTTCTTC. This sequence encodes CASSLELAGGNEQFF.

CDR3 sequence (DNA): TGTGCCAGCAGCGTAGCCAGCGGGAGGGCCGGGGAGACCCAGTACTTC. The encoded protein is CASSVASGRAGETQYF. The J gene is TRBJ2-5, the V gene TRBV9; 10 bases align to TRBD2. The CDR3 loop spans 16 amino acids. Unmatched junction bases numbered 7, after V lost 0 bases and J lost 5 bases. Germline assignment: CDR1 SGDLS and CDR2 YYNGEE. Full variable domain (missing parts from reference TRBV9 and TRBJ2-5): DSGVTQTPKHLITATGQRVTLRCSPRSGDLSVYWYQQSLDQGLQFLIQYYNGEERAKGNILERFSAQQFPDLHSELNLSSLELGDSALYFCASSVASGRAGETQYFGPGTRLLVL.